The sample holds many counts of the clone carrying this TCR beta chain. Its antigen is currently unknown. Each patient was aged 18 to 65 and had newly diagnosed hyperthyroidism of under 2 months' duration. Diagnosing involved the use of clinical symptoms, serum thyroxine and TRAb, thyroid ultrasound and orbital computed tomography. Germline CDR1 and CDR2: MGHRA and YSYEKL. The CDR3 sequence is 14 residues long. V lost 2 bases and J lost 2, with 9 bases in between. RNA transcripts gave rise to amplified TCR beta CDR3 regions. Researchers ran a first-round RT-PCR on the TCR CDR3 using the HTBI primer set. TCRdb reprocessed the multiplex PCR reads with MiXCR, giving one entry per CDR3 protein. The table has 350,000 to 400,000 distinct CDR3 sequences, roughly 19% seen once. This specimen belongs to a study of T cells in Graves' hyperthyroidism and ophthalmopathy. Findings and limits, study-wide: Among clonotypes expanded in thyroid above 0.001, most were also found in blood.

The chain recombines TRBV4-1 with TRBJ1-1, with D possibly TRBD1 on 5 matching bases. This clonotype was obtained from a woman aged 18-35 years with Graves' hyperthyroidism. The sample taken for sequencing was blood. The CDR3: CASSQTGVNTEAFF. Here the CDR3 DNA reads TGCGCCAGCAGCCAAACAGGAGTTAACACTGAAGCTTTCTTT.